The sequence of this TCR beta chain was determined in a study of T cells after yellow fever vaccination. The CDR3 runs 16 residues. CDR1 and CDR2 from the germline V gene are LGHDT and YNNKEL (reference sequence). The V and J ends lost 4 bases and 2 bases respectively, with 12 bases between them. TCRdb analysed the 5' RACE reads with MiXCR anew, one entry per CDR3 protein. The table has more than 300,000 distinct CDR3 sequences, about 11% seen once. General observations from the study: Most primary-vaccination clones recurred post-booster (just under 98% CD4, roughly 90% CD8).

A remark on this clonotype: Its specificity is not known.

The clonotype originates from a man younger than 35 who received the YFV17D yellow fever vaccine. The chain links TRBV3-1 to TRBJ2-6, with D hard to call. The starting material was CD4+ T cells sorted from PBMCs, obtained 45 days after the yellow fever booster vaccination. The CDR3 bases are TGTGCCAGCAGCCCCTGGACCGGGCCTGGGGCCAACGTCCTGACTTTC. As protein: CASSPWTGPGANVLTF.